This T cell receptor (beta chain) came from a study of cytomegalovirus exposure and HLA in healthy donors. A multiplex PCR was run with 60 Vbeta primers and 13 Jbeta primers. Using immunoSEQ multiplex PCR, the repertoire was profiled, and TCRdb retains in-frame clones only, with some absent. The profile shows some 150,000 clones, about four fifths of them singletons. Overall study findings and caveats: Some highly shared sequence variants likely arose as a pipeline artifact.

Note on this clone: Its cognate antigen is unknown.

Healthy individuals who donated bone marrow served as the donors. CDR3 length: 16 amino acids. Trimming removed 4 bases from V and 0 bases from J, with 13 bases in between. Germline CDR1 and CDR2: MRHNA and SNTAGT. The clonotype comes from a male donor in good health and CMV-seronegative. The chain uses TRBV6-4 and TRBJ2-1; D possibly corresponds to TRBD2 (6 bases). Sequencing was carried out using PBMCs. The CDR3 nucleotides are TGTGCCAGCAGTGTTTCCGCGGGGAGCTCCTACAATGAGCAGTTCTTC. Translation: CASSVSAGSSYNEQFF.